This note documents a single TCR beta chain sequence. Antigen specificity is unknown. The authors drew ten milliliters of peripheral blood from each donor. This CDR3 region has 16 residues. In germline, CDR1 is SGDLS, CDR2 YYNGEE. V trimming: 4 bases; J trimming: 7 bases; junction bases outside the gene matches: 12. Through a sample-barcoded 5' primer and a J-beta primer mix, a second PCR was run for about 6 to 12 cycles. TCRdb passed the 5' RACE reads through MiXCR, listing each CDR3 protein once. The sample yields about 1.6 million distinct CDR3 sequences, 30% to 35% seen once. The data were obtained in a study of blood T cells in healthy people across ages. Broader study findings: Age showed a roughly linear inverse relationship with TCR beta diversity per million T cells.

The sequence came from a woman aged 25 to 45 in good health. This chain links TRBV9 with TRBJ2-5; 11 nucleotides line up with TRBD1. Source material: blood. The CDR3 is CASSPAPGTGGGTQYF. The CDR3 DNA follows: TGTGCCAGCAGCCCTGCTCCCGGGACAGGGGGTGGGACCCAGTACTTC.